This entry lists 30 T cell receptor beta chains sequenced from one sample in a study of identical twins. TCRdb reprocessed the 5' RACE reads with MiXCR, giving one entry per CDR3 protein. The sample includes about 810,000 distinct CDR3 sequences, about 12% of them seen just once. The sample was also reused in another study, on yellow fever vaccine responses in identical twins.

Specimen: PBMCs. The source of these receptors is a young woman in good health.

This clonotype was observed a few times. The chain links TRBV19 to TRBJ1-5; a weak D match, TRBD1 (5 bases). Looked up from germline, CDR1 is LNHDA and CDR2 is SQIVND (reference sequence). V was shortened by 0 bases and J by 3 bases, with 15 bases between the two germline ends. This CDR3 region has 17 residues. DNA of the CDR3: TGTGCCAGTAGTATAGACGGCAGGGTATGGGTCAATCAGCCCCAGCATTTT. Amino acid sequence: CASSIDGRVWVNQPQHF.

The table lists this clonotype with many counts. The J gene is TRBJ2-7, the V gene TRBV2, with TRBD1 matching over 9 bases. This CDR3 is 14 amino acids long. V dropped 6 bases and J dropped 2; count of bases not matched to a gene: 5. In germline, CDR1 is SNHLY, CDR2 FYNNEI. As DNA, the CDR3 is TGTGCCAGCAGGGGACAGGGTACCCCCTACGAGCAGTACTTC. It translates to CASRGQGTPYEQYF.

The rearrangement links TRBV5-8 to TRBJ2-4; 11 bases align to TRBD1. Looked up from germline, CDR1 is SGHTS and CDR2 is YDEGEE. V dropped 3 bases and J dropped 2; count of bases not matched to a gene: 4. CDR3 size: 16 residues. CDR3 coding DNA: TGTGCCAGCAGCTGGGACAGGGGGGGGTCCAAAAACATTCAGTACTTC. Translated, it gives CASSWDRGGSKNIQYF.

This clonotype was observed a handful of times. The V gene is TRBV3-1, the J gene TRBJ2-7; perhaps TRBD1 as D (5 bases). The length of the CDR3 is 17 residues. CDR1 LGHDT and CDR2 YNNKEL come from the germline V gene (reference sequence). The germline V and J ends were trimmed by 1 base and 5 bases, with 21 bases remaining between them. The CDR3 loop reads CASSQVSLRARVNEQYV. As DNA, the CDR3 is TGTGCCAGCAGCCAAGTCTCCCTCCGGGCCAGGGTCAACGAGCAGTACGTC.

The rearrangement joins TRBV5-1 to TRBJ2-1; 7 positions agree with TRBD2. V gave up 2 bases and J gave up 8 bases; unmatched junction bases: 7. This CDR3 region has 14 residues. CDR1 is SGHRS, CDR2 YFSETQ, per germline. The CDR3 sequence: CASSLRLASDEQFF. In DNA form, the CDR3 reads TGCGCCAGCAGCTTAAGACTAGCTAGCGATGAGCAGTTCTTC.

This clonotype was observed at least ten times. This chain connects TRBV11-2 to TRBJ1-6; no definite D call. CDR3 length: 14 residues. Germline CDR1 SGHAT, CDR2 FQNNGV. The V end was cut by 1 base, the J end by 6 bases, with 7 bases between. CDR3 loop: CASSLGQINSPLHF. The CDR3 coding sequence is TGTGCCAGCAGCTTAGGACAAATTAATTCACCCCTCCACTTT.

The rearrangement uses TRBV6-5 and TRBJ1-1, with a weak D call TRBD1 (5 bases). V lost 0 bases and J 0 bases, leaving 14 bases between the germline ends. This CDR3 comprises 17 residues. Germline V CDR1 and CDR2: MNHEY, SVGAGI. The CDR3 protein is CASSYSPRQRMNTEAFF. The DNA for the CDR3 is TGTGCCAGCAGTTACTCTCCCCGACAGAGAATGAACACTGAAGCTTTCTTT.

This clonotype has a handful of counts. This chain connects TRBV7-9 to TRBJ1-2, with 7 bases matching TRBD1. Germline values: CDR1 SEHNR, CDR2 FQNEAQ (reference sequence). The CDR3 is 16 residues long. J gave up 7 bases and V 5 bases, and 16 bases lay outside the gene matches. The CDR3 nucleotides read TGTGCCAGCAGCCACCTAGCCGGACAGGATTTGGGTGGCTACACCTTC. Residues: CASSHLAGQDLGGYTF. The full variable domain, with the rest looked up from reference TRBV7-9 and TRBJ1-2, is DTGVSQNPRHKITKRGQNVTFRCDPISEHNRLYWYRQTLGQGPEFLTYFQNEAQLEKSRLLSDRFSAERPKGSFSTLEIQRTEQGDSAMYLCASSHLAGQDLGGYTFGSGTRLTVV.

Many counts were recorded for this clonotype. V and J are TRBV5-1 and TRBJ2-3; TRBD2 is a possible D gene (6 bases). The CDR3 is 15 amino acids. The V end was cut by 0 bases, the J end by 0 bases, with 8 bases between. Germline V CDR1 and CDR2: SGHRS, YFSETQ. This chain's CDR3 is CASSLEGTSTDTQYF. The CDR3 bases are TGCGCCAGCAGCTTGGAGGGGACTAGCACAGATACGCAGTATTTT.

V is TRBV5-1 and J is TRBJ2-1; 13 nucleotides align to TRBD2. Trimming at V came to 4 bases and at J to 7 bases, leaving 11 bases not matched to a gene. CDR3 length: 17 amino acids. CDR1 is SGHRS, CDR2 YFSETQ, per germline. The CDR3 region is CASSENGLAGVRNEQFF. The CDR3 bases are TGCGCCAGCAGCGAAAATGGACTAGCGGGAGTCAGGAATGAGCAGTTCTTC.

V and J are TRBV20-1 and TRBJ2-3; 7 bases match TRBD2. This CDR3 contains 15 residues. Trimming at V came to 1 base and at J to 1 base, leaving 5 bases not matched to a gene. Germline V gene data show CDR1 as DFQATT and CDR2 as SNEGSKA (reference sequence). The CDR3 DNA sequence: TGCAGTGCTAGAGGGCTAGCGGAGGGCACAGATACGCAGTATTTT. Amino acids: CSARGLAEGTDTQYF.

V is TRBV5-1 and J is TRBJ2-1, with D tentatively TRBD2 (6 bases). Germline V gene data show CDR1 as SGHRS and CDR2 as YFSETQ. The length of the CDR3 is 15 residues. Trimming left V 0 bases short and J 10 bases short, with 17 bases between. In nucleotides, the CDR3 is TGCGCCAGCAGCTTGGTTCTCGGCGGGGAAGGAGAGCAGTTCTTC. Translation: CASSLVLGGEGEQFF.

This clonotype was counted between two and nine times. J is TRBJ2-1 and V is TRBV20-1, with TRBD2 matching over 9 bases. The CDR3 extends over 18 amino acids. Germline V gene data show CDR1 as DFQATT and CDR2 as SNEGSKA (reference sequence). The junction had 20 bases not matched to a gene; V was cut back by 6 bases and J by 5 bases. The CDR3: CSALPPSGANRGHNEQFF. CDR3 DNA sequence: TGCAGTGCCCTTCCCCCTAGCGGGGCCAATCGGGGACACAATGAGCAGTTCTTC.

A few counts support this clonotype. The chain couples TRBV4-1 to TRBJ2-2; 9 nucleotides agree with TRBD2. Germline V gene sequence: CDR1 MGHRA, CDR2 YSYEKL. This CDR3 has 18 residues. The ends lost 5 bases at V and 2 bases at J; junction bases unmatched: 12. This CDR3 is CASSFASGAPRNTGELFF. The CDR3 coding sequence is TGCGCCAGCAGCTTCGCTAGCGGGGCGCCCCGAAACACCGGGGAGCTGTTTTTT.

The CDR3 reads CASRFIENLEQYV. The CDR3 DNA follows: TGTGCCAGCAGGTTTATTGAAAATCTCGAGCAGTACGTC. The genes are TRBV2 and TRBJ2-7, with D uncertain. Germline lookup yields CDR1 SNHLY and CDR2 FYNNEI. The CDR3 is 13 residues long. The V end was cut by 6 bases, the J end by 6 bases, with 15 bases between.

Ten or more counts support this clonotype. The genes are TRBV6-5 and TRBJ2-5; 8 positions agree with TRBD2. CDR1 and CDR2 from the germline V gene are MNHEY and SVGAGI. The CDR3 has 17 amino acids. Trimming removed 3 bases from V and 4 bases from J; junction bases left unmatched: 13. CDR3 bases: TGTGCCAGCAGTTATCTAGCGGGTCAACAGGAGCTAGAGACCCAGTACTTC. Translated, it gives CASSYLAGQQELETQYF.

This clonotype has a handful of counts. The rearrangement links TRBV3-1 to TRBJ1-1; the D is unclear. Germline assignment: CDR1 LGHDT and CDR2 YNNKEL (reference sequence). Trimming left V 1 base short and J 0 bases short, with 9 bases between. The CDR3 consists of 15 residues. CDR3 loop: CASSQGSKMNTEAFF. The CDR3 nucleotides read TGTGCCAGCAGCCAAGGGTCGAAAATGAACACTGAAGCTTTCTTT.

This clonotype was counted ten times or more. This chain links TRBV12-3 or TRBV12-4 with TRBJ2-7; D remains unclear. The V gene lost 0 bases and the J gene lost 3 bases, with 6 bases spanning the gap. The length of the CDR3 is 13 residues. The CDR3 nucleotides are TGTGCCAGCAGTTTAGCAGAGATCTACGAGCAGTACTTC. Translated: CASSLAEIYEQYF.

This clonotype was detected many times. V and J are TRBV12-3 or TRBV12-4 and TRBJ2-2, with D uncertain. V was clipped by 3 bases and J by 6 bases, with 8 bases between them. The CDR3 runs 13 residues. The DNA for the CDR3 is TGTGCCAGCAGTTTTGGGGAAGCCGGGGAGCTGTTTTTT. As protein: CASSFGEAGELFF.

V is TRBV7-6 and J is TRBJ2-2; D call uncertain. CDR3 length equals 14 residues. V lost 5 bases, J lost 3 bases, and 10 bases lay in between. Germline CDR1 SGHVS, CDR2 FNYEAQ. The CDR3 sequence: CASSLGSDTGELFF. The CDR3 DNA sequence: TGTGCCAGCAGCCTCGGATCAGACACCGGGGAGCTGTTTTTT.

This clonotype was picked up a small number of times. The CDR3 loop reads CASSPRQGAGGYTF. Written as DNA, the CDR3 is TGTGCCAGCAGCCCACGACAGGGGGCAGGTGGCTACACCTTC. The rearrangement uses TRBV11-2 and TRBJ1-2; 10 bases are shared with TRBD1. V gave up 5 bases and J gave up 7 bases; unmatched junction bases: 7. CDR1 SGHAT and CDR2 FQNNGV come from the germline V gene. CDR3 length: 14 residues.

V is TRBV6-1 and J is TRBJ2-2; D may correspond to TRBD1 or TRBD2 (5 bases each). Trimming left V 7 bases short and J 5 bases short, with 8 bases between. Per the germline V gene, CDR1 is MNHNS and CDR2 is SASEGT. This CDR3 contains 12 residues. Here the CDR3 reads CASNEGTGELFF. The CDR3 DNA is TGTGCCAGCAATGAGGGGACCGGGGAGCTGTTTTTT.

Only a few counts were recorded for this clonotype. V and J are TRBV5-1 and TRBJ1-3; D gene unclear. The germline V and J ends were trimmed by 1 base and 3 bases, with 14 bases remaining between them. The CDR3 extends over 16 amino acids. The germline V gene has CDR1 SGHRS and CDR2 YFSETQ. The CDR3 DNA sequence: TGCGCCAGCAGCTTGTTCTCCCGAGGAGATGGAAACACCATATATTTT. As protein: CASSLFSRGDGNTIYF.

This clonotype was recorded a few times. This chain links TRBV29-1 with TRBJ2-1, with TRBD2 matching 7 bases. Trimming cost V 4 bases and J 3 bases; bases outside gene matches: 6. Germline CDR1 is SQVTM and CDR2 is ANQGSEA. This CDR3 contains 14 residues. For the CDR3, the DNA is TGCAGCGTTGCAAGGCTAGCGGTCTACAATGAGCAGTTCTTC. Residues: CSVARLAVYNEQFF.

This clonotype showed up just a few times. The rearrangement links TRBV28 to TRBJ2-7, with 8 bases identical to TRBD1. The germline V gene has CDR1 MDHEN and CDR2 SYDVKM. V shed 6 bases, J shed 0 bases, and the junction held 7 bases outside the gene matches. The CDR3 loop spans 15 amino acids. CDR3 residues: CASRRTGTGSYEQYF. CDR3 bases: TGTGCCAGCAGACGTACCGGGACAGGCTCCTACGAGCAGTACTTC.

J is TRBJ1-1 and V is TRBV20-1; TRBD1 matches at 8 bases. Germline lookup yields CDR1 DFQATT and CDR2 SNEGSKA (reference sequence). With 3 bases clipped from V and 1 base from J, the junction kept 7 bases outside the gene matches. There are 15 residues in the CDR3. CDR3 sequence (DNA): TGCAGTGCTAGCGTTGCCAGGGGGCCGAACACTGAAGCTTTCTTT. Protein sequence: CSASVARGPNTEAFF.

The CDR3 DNA reads as TGCGCCAGCAGCCAAGACCAGGCGAACACCGGGGAGCTGTTTTTT. As protein: CASSQDQANTGELFF. The gene calls are TRBV4-1 and TRBJ2-2; no definite D call. Trimming took off 0 bases at V and 0 bases at J, with 5 bases between the two ends. The V gene's germline CDR1 is MGHRA and CDR2 YSYEKL. The CDR3 is 15 amino acids.

This chain connects TRBV15 to TRBJ2-3; perhaps D is TRBD1 or TRBD2 (5 bases each). The CDR3 runs to 15 residues. Germline V gene data show CDR1 as LNHNV and CDR2 as YYDKDF (reference sequence). Trimming took off 7 bases at V and 4 bases at J, with 18 bases between the two ends. The CDR3 sequence: CATTQSRGLADTQYF. CDR3 nucleotide sequence: TGTGCCACCACCCAATCCCGGGGCCTAGCAGATACGCAGTATTTT.

This clonotype was found a few times. The chain carries TRBV5-1 and TRBJ1-6; possible D gene TRBD1, 5 bases. V was cut by 0 bases and J by 7 bases, with 11 bases left in between. The CDR3 has 15 amino acids. Germline-derived CDR1 and CDR2 are SGHRS and YFSETQ. The CDR3 coding sequence is TGCGCCAGCAGCTTGGTAGGGGTAGGCAATTCACCCCTCCACTTT. This gives the protein CASSLVGVGNSPLHF.

The chain has TRBV3-1 and TRBJ1-1; possibly TRBD1 for D (6 bases). The CDR3 loop spans 13 amino acids. Germline assignment: CDR1 LGHDT and CDR2 YNNKEL (reference sequence). V lost 2 bases and J 9 bases, leaving 13 bases between the germline ends. CDR3 sequence reads: CASSQNNGGQAFF. As DNA, the CDR3 is TGTGCCAGCAGCCAAAACAACGGGGGGCAAGCTTTCTTT. Looking up the rest from reference TRBV3-1 and TRBJ1-1 gives the full variable domain: DTAVSQTPKYLVTQMGNDKSIKCEQNLGHDTMYWYKQDSKKFLKIMFSYNNKELIINETVPNRFSPKSPDKAHLNLHINSLELGDSAVYFCASSQNNGGQAFFGQGTRLTVV.